The T cell receptor beta chain under discussion was sequenced for a study of control samples from healthy donors and cancer patients. Method: immunoSEQ multiplex PCR; TCRdb's copy keeps in-frame clones and lacks some. The sample has 150,000 or so clones; 90% are singletons. The CDR3 is 15 residues long. Germline CDR1 and CDR2: SGHTA and FQGTGA. V was clipped by 5 bases and J by 5 bases; unmatched bases: 11. The V call is TRBV7-3, the J call TRBJ2-7; 8 nucleotides align to TRBD2. The sequencing input was blood. The sequence came from a man between 35 and 55 years old in good health. Written as DNA, the CDR3 is TGTGCCAGCAGCCCCGGGCGGGGGGTCCCCCACGAGCAGTACTTC. As protein: CASSPGRGVPHEQYF. The full variable domain, completed using reference TRBV7-3 and TRBJ2-7, is GAGVSQTPSNKVTEKGKYVELRCDPISGHTALYWYRQSLGQGPEFLIYFQGTGAADDSGLPNDRFFAVRPEGSVSTLKIQRTERGDSAVYLCASSPGRGVPHEQYFGPGTRLTVT.